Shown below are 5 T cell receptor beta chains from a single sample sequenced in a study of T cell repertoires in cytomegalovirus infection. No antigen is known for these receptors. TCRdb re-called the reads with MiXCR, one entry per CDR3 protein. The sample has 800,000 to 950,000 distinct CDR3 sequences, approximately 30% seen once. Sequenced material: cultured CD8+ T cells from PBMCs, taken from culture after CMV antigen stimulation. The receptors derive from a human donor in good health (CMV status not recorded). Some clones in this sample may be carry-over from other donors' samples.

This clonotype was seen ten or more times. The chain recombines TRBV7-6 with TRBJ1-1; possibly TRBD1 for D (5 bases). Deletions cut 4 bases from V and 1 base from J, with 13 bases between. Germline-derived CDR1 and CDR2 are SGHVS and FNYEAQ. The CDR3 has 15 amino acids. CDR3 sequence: CASSSASGWNTEAFF. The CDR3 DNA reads TGTGCCAGCAGCTCGGCATCAGGGTGGAACACTGAAGCTTTCTTT.

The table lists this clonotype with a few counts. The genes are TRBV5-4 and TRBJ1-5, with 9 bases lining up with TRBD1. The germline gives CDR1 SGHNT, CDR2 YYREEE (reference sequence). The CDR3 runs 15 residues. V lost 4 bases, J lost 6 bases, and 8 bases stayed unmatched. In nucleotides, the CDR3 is TGTGCCAGCAGCCCGGACAGGGGAAGGGGTCAGCCCCAGCATTTT. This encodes CASSPDRGRGQPQHF. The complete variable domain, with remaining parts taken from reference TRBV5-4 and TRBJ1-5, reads ETGVTQSPTHLIKTRGQQVTLRCSSQSGHNTVSWYQQALGQGPQFIFQYYREEENGRGNFPPRFSGLQFPNYSSELNVNALELDDSALYLCASSPDRGRGQPQHFGDGTRLSIL.

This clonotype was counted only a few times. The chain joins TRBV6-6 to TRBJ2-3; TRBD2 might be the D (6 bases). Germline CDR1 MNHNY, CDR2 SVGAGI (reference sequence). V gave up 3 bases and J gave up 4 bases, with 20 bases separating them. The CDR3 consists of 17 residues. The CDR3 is CASSYAPRREQADTQYF. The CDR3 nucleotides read TGTGCCAGCAGTTATGCTCCCAGGAGGGAACAGGCAGATACGCAGTATTTT.

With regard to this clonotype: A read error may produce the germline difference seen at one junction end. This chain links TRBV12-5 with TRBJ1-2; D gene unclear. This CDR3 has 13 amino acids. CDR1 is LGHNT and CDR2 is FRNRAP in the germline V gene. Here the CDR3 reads CASALDLDNFYTF. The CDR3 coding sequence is TGTGCTAGTGCTTTGGACCTAGACAACTTCTACACCTTC.

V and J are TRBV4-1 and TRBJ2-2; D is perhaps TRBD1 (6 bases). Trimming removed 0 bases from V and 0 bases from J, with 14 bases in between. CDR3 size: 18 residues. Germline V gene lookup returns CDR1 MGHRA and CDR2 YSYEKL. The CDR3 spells CASSQEIRPGANTGELFF. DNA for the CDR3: TGCGCCAGCAGCCAAGAAATCCGGCCAGGGGCGAACACCGGGGAGCTGTTTTTT.